The clone carrying this TCR beta chain was found once. Its antigen is unknown. Sequencing used immunoSEQ multiplex PCR; TCRdb keeps in-frame clones, though not all of them. The data contain approximately 140,000 clones, around nine tenths of them singletons. The record originates from a study of T cell responses to AZD1222 COVID-19 vaccine. Study results and limitations: Close to half of spike-specific TCRs reportedly recognize unmutated variant regions. Two doses of AZD1222 preceded a rise in Spike-specific TCR breadth and depth. Just a handful of AZD1222 recipients were seropositive at baseline. The CD4 TCRs associated with vaccination extended across spike and predominated at 160-218 and 743-854.

The CDR3 contains 16 residues. J gave up 2 bases and V 4 bases, and 5 bases lay outside the gene matches. Looked up from germline, CDR1 is SEHNR and CDR2 is FQNEAQ (reference sequence). The TCR originated in an adult who received the AZD1222 COVID-19 vaccine. The input for sequencing was peripheral blood, taken 28 days after the second AZD1222 dose. This chain links TRBV7-9 with TRBJ2-4; TRBD1 matches 10 bases. In nucleotides, the CDR3 is TGTGCCAGCAGCTCTCGGACAGGGGGTACCAAAAACATTCAGTACTTC. This codes for CASSSRTGGTKNIQYF. The variable domain in full, completed from reference TRBV7-9 and TRBJ2-4, reads DTGVSQNPRHKITKRGQNVTFRCDPISEHNRLYWYRQTLGQGPEFLTYFQNEAQLEKSRLLSDRFSAERPKGSFSTLEIQRTEQGDSAMYLCASSSRTGGTKNIQYFGAGTRLSVL.